This T cell receptor beta chain was sequenced during a study of T-cell reconstitution after alpha-beta-depleted transplantation in children. General study points: A year post-transplant, T-cell counts and diversity derived mostly from newly produced T cells. Where some patients showed high TCRbeta diversity at day 60, it came from recipient T cells and thymic progenitors that had survived. Several hundred expanded graft clones reportedly gave rise to the alpha-beta T cells present about two months after transplant.

The CDR3 has 12 residues. Deletions cut 5 bases from V and 11 bases from J, with 13 bases between. Germline CDR1 is LNHDA and CDR2 is SQIVND (reference sequence). This clonotype turned up a few times. As yet, its antigen is unknown. During its preparation, the TCRbeta library received unique molecular identifiers. In TCRdb, the PCR reads were re-called with MiXCR into one record per CDR3 protein. The table lists some 180,000 distinct CDR3 sequences, about 7% of them singletons. The clonotype comes from a boy between 2 and 10 years old with acute lymphoblastic leukemia, due to receive a stem cell transplant. The starting material was PBMCs, obtained before TCRalphabeta/CD19-depleted stem cell transplant. The V call is TRBV19, the J call TRBJ2-1; possibly TRBD1 for D (6 bases). The CDR3 sequence is CASSPRGGKQFF. The CDR3 DNA follows: TGTGCCAGTAGTCCTAGAGGGGGTAAGCAGTTCTTC.